Described below is a single T cell receptor beta chain sequence and its context. Its antigen is unidentified. Random hexamers served to reverse transcribe roughly 0.45 to 1 ug RNA. With immunoSEQ multiplex PCR, TCR beta CDR3 was amplified across 54 Vbeta and 13 Jbeta. TCRdb processed the immunoSEQ multiplex PCR reads anew with MiXCR; each CDR3 protein has one entry. The sample has about 290,000 distinct CDR3 sequences, roughly 85% seen once; the top ten hold around 0.2%. Per the germline V gene, CDR1 is SNHLY and CDR2 is FYNNEI. There are 12 residues in the CDR3. V was pared by 2 bases and J by 4 bases, with 3 bases between. The entry originates in a study of CD8 T cells in Susac syndrome. Study-wide results and caveats: As the study acknowledged, the number of individuals who were part of its TCR sequencing and HLA analysis was relatively small.

The TCR sequence derives from a human donor with multiple sclerosis. The sequencing sample was made of CD8+ T cells from PBMCs. The V gene is TRBV2, the J gene TRBJ2-1, with unresolved D. CDR3 sequence (DNA): TGTGCCAGCAGTGAATGGTACAATGAGCAGTTCTTC. It encodes CASSEWYNEQFF.